The 32 T cell receptor beta chains below all came from one sample that was sequenced in a study of blood T cell repertoires in COVID-19. The assay was immunoSEQ multiplex PCR, and TCRdb's table has in-frame clones only and misses some. This sample has about 260,000 clones, with over 80% found just once. Sample: peripheral blood. The receptors shown here come from a man aged 55 to 70 who had recovered from COVID-19.

V is TRBV2 and J is TRBJ2-2; the D is unclear. Deletions cut 0 bases from V and 5 bases from J, with 10 bases between. Germline values: CDR1 SNHLY, CDR2 FYNNEI. This CDR3 region has 15 residues. This chain's CDR3 is CASSEALGRTGELFF. CDR3 nucleotide sequence: TGTGCCAGCAGTGAAGCCTTGGGCAGGACCGGGGAGCTGTTTTTT.

The table lists this clone with a count of one. The rearrangement uses TRBV2 and TRBJ1-2, with D possibly TRBD1 on 5 matching bases. CDR1 is SNHLY and CDR2 is FYNNEI in the germline V gene. The CDR3 contains 16 residues. V was cut by 1 base and J by 4 bases, with 16 bases left in between. The CDR3 spells CASSEGPPEGPYGYTF. The CDR3 DNA reads as TGTGCCAGCAGTGAAGGCCCACCGGAGGGACCCTATGGCTACACCTTC.

This clone was recorded once. J is TRBJ1-2 and V is TRBV7-9; the D is unclear. Between the trimmed V and J ends, which lost 5 bases and 8 bases, there was a span of 15 bases. Germline lookup yields CDR1 SEHNR and CDR2 FQNEAQ (reference sequence). This CDR3 has 13 amino acids. The chain's CDR3 is CASSPGRGSGYTF. The CDR3 DNA is TGTGCCAGCAGCCCAGGTAGAGGGAGCGGCTACACCTTC.

The genes are TRBV6-2 or TRBV6-3 and TRBJ1-1; D gene ambiguous. Germline assignment: CDR1 MNHEY and CDR2 SVGEGT. CDR3 length: 14 amino acids. The V gene lost 0 bases and the J gene lost 2 bases, with 7 bases spanning the gap. CDR3 in amino acids: CASSYSGGNTEAFF. CDR3 bases: TGTGCCAGCAGTTACTCGGGAGGAAACACTGAAGCTTTCTTT.

This clone has just a few counts. This chain links TRBV5-1 with TRBJ2-2; 12 nucleotides align to TRBD2. V lost 2 bases and J lost 6; bases outside the gene matches: 11. Germline CDR1 reads SGHRS; CDR2 reads YFSETQ. The CDR3 is made up of 18 amino acids. CDR3 in amino acids: CASSFGLAGTTQAGELFF. CDR3 nucleotide sequence: TGCGCCAGCAGCTTCGGACTAGCGGGAACTACCCAGGCCGGGGAGCTGTTTTTT.

The V call is TRBV5-1, the J call TRBJ2-2; D gene unclear. CDR3 size: 14 residues. In germline, CDR1 is SGHRS, CDR2 YFSETQ. Between the trimmed V and J ends, which lost 1 base and 4 bases, there was a span of 8 bases. CDR3 nucleotides: TGCGCCAGCAGCTTGAGCCTAGGCACCGGGGAGCTGTTTTTT. Translated: CASSLSLGTGELFF.

This clone was picked up one time. The genes are TRBV7-9 and TRBJ2-5, with 10 nucleotides matching TRBD2. Germline CDR1 and CDR2: SEHNR and FQNEAQ (reference sequence). V gave up 1 base and J gave up 2 bases; unmatched junction bases: 10. The CDR3 totals 18 residues. The CDR3 DNA reads as TGTGCCAGCAGCTTAGTAGTTTCTAGCGGGAGTTGGCAAGAGACCCAGTACTTC. Translation: CASSLVVSSGSWQETQYF.

This sequence joins TRBV9 and TRBJ2-1; 9 bases fit TRBD1. The CDR3 covers 18 residues. Germline-derived CDR1 and CDR2 are SGDLS and YYNGEE. V trimming: 4 bases; J trimming: 7 bases; junction bases outside the gene matches: 18. The CDR3 DNA sequence: TGTGCCAGCAGCCCATCTGTGGGCGGGACAGGGAATAAGAATGAGCAGTTCTTC. Its translation: CASSPSVGGTGNKNEQFF.

The CDR3 sequence: CASSRIAGANTGELFF. The CDR3 nucleotides are TGCGCCAGCAGCCGGATAGCGGGGGCGAACACCGGGGAGCTGTTTTTT. The chain combines TRBV5-1 with TRBJ2-2; 9 nucleotides agree with TRBD2. The CDR3 is 16 residues long. The V gene's germline CDR1 is SGHRS and CDR2 YFSETQ. V shed 4 bases, J shed 0 bases, and the junction held 4 bases outside the gene matches.

This clone was seen a handful of times. The chain combines TRBV9 with TRBJ2-7; the match to TRBD1 covers 7 bases. Losses at the gene ends were 2 bases for V and 1 base for J; bases not matched to a gene: 6. This CDR3 has 15 amino acids. In germline, CDR1 is SGDLS, CDR2 YYNGEE. CDR3 nucleotides: TGTGCCAGCAGCGTCCGAACGGGACAGTCCTACGAGCAGTACTTC. As protein: CASSVRTGQSYEQYF.

This clone was picked up a small number of times. V usage is TRBV19 and J usage is TRBJ2-7, with TRBD2 identical over 10 bases. V trimming: 3 bases; J trimming: 4 bases; junction bases outside the gene matches: 6. The CDR3 length is 15 residues. From germline, CDR1 is LNHDA and CDR2 SQIVND (reference sequence). CDR3 region: CASSMVTSGIYEQYF. The CDR3 coding sequence is TGTGCCAGTAGTATGGTAACTAGCGGGATTTACGAGCAGTACTTC.

The V and J genes are TRBV27 and TRBJ1-2, with 7 positions matching TRBD1. The CDR3 sequence is 14 residues long. V shed 5 bases and J 2 bases; nucleotides not matched to a gene: 5. CDR1 is MNHEY, CDR2 SMNVEV, per germline (reference sequence). CDR3 nucleotides: TGTGCCAGCAGTAACCCCAGGGGGAACTATGGCTACACCTTC. Its translation: CASSNPRGNYGYTF.

This sequence joins TRBV5-1 and TRBJ2-7, with a tentative D call TRBD2 (6 bases). Trimming removed 4 bases from V and 0 bases from J, with 20 bases in between. The length of the CDR3 is 17 residues. Germline values: CDR1 SGHRS, CDR2 YFSETQ. CDR3 sequence: CASSGREGTYSSYEQYF. CDR3 sequence (DNA): TGCGCCAGCAGCGGGCGAGAAGGGACTTATAGCTCCTACGAGCAGTACTTC.

CDR3 residues: CASSGWGRGYGYTF. CDR3 bases: TGTGCCAGCAGCGGGTGGGGCAGGGGCTATGGCTACACCTTC. This chain connects TRBV5-4 to TRBJ1-2; D may be TRBD1 (6 bases). The ends were cut back, 4 bases at V and 4 bases at J, with 14 bases in the middle. The CDR3 sequence is 14 residues long. Germline loops: CDR1 SGHNT, CDR2 YYREEE (reference sequence).

The gene calls are TRBV7-2 and TRBJ1-1; D unclear. Germline CDR1 and CDR2: SGHTA and FQGNSA. This CDR3 has 15 residues. Trimming shortened V by 0 bases and J by 1 base, and 9 bases separated the two germline ends. CDR3 protein: CASSLAIGGNTEAFF. CDR3 DNA sequence: TGTGCCAGCAGCTTAGCGATCGGAGGGAACACTGAAGCTTTCTTT.

A single count supports this clone. The V and J genes are TRBV7-2 and TRBJ1-3; tentative D call: TRBD1 (6 bases). V lost 3 bases and J lost 0, with 12 bases in between. CDR1 and CDR2 (germline): SGHTA, FQGNSA. The CDR3 has 16 residues. For the CDR3, the DNA is TGTGCCAGCAGCTTCGCAGGGGTTCTCTCTGGAAACACCATATATTTT. It encodes CASSFAGVLSGNTIYF. The variable domain in full, with the rest retrieved from reference TRBV7-2 and TRBJ1-3, is GAGVSQSPSNKVTEKGKDVELRCDPISGHTALYWYRQSLGQGLEFLIYFQGNSAPDKSGLPSDRFSAERTGGSVSTLTIQRTQQEDSAVYLCASSFAGVLSGNTIYFGEGSWLTVV.

The chain uses TRBV9 and TRBJ2-5, with D perhaps matching TRBD1 (6 bases). The CDR3 totals 12 residues. Germline assignment: CDR1 SGDLS and CDR2 YYNGEE. The V and J ends lost 4 bases and 5 bases respectively, with 9 bases between them. CDR3 DNA: TGTGCCAGCAGCCAGAGGGGGGAGACCCAGTACTTC. Translating it yields CASSQRGETQYF.

The rearrangement links TRBV2 to TRBJ1-2; D is perhaps TRBD1 (6 bases). Germline CDR1 and CDR2: SNHLY and FYNNEI. The V end lost 3 bases, the J end lost 7 bases, and 18 bases lay between the germline ends. The CDR3 consists of 15 residues. The CDR3 protein is CASSDLVGAPRGYTF. DNA for the CDR3: TGTGCCAGCAGTGATTTGGTGGGGGCTCCACGTGGCTACACCTTC.

This CDR3 is CASSLGLSNQPQHF. The CDR3 coding sequence is TGTGCCAGCAGCCTCGGACTAAGCAATCAGCCCCAGCATTTT. The chain couples TRBV28 to TRBJ1-5; no firm D call. This CDR3 region has 14 residues. The germline V gene has CDR1 MDHEN and CDR2 SYDVKM. V lost 6 bases and J 1 base, leaving 10 bases between the germline ends. Combining the CDR3 with reference TRBV28 and TRBJ1-5 gives the whole variable domain DVKVTQSSRYLVKRTGEKVFLECVQDMDHENMFWYRQDPGLGLRLIYFSYDVKMKEKGDIPEGYSVSREKKERFSLILESASTNQTSMYLCASSLGLSNQPQHFGDGTRLSIL.

This chain uses TRBV5-4 with TRBJ2-3; D gene unclear. This CDR3 has 15 amino acids. Germline V lookup: CDR1 SGHNT, CDR2 YYREEE (reference sequence). The ends were cut back, 1 base at V and 0 bases at J, with 9 bases in the middle. This CDR3 reads CASSLSGASTDTQYF. The CDR3, as DNA: TGTGCCAGCAGCTTGTCCGGAGCTAGCACAGATACGCAGTATTTT.

J is TRBJ2-1 and V is TRBV5-1, with D perhaps TRBD2 (5 bases). Trimming took off 4 bases at V and 6 bases at J, with 17 bases between the two ends. The CDR3 totals 15 residues. Germline assignment: CDR1 SGHRS and CDR2 YFSETQ. CDR3 amino acids: CASSLDGIGLNEQFF. In DNA form, the CDR3 reads TGCGCCAGCAGCCTTGACGGGATCGGCCTCAATGAGCAGTTCTTC. Supplemented by reference TRBV5-1 and TRBJ2-1, the full variable domain reads KAGVTQTPRYLIKTRGQQVTLSCSPISGHRSVSWYQQTPGQGLQFLFEYFSETQRNKGNFPGRFSGRQFSNSRSEMNVSTLELGDSALYLCASSLDGIGLNEQFFGPGTRLTVL.

This sequence joins TRBV21-1 and TRBJ2-7; the D segment call TRBD2 is taken from the table without a DNA check. TRBV21-1 is a known pseudogene. The CDR3 is 15 amino acids. The CDR3 DNA reads as TGTGCCAGCAGCAGGAGGGGTAGGCTGGCCTACGAGCAGTACTTC. It yields the protein CASSRRGRLAYEQYF.

The J gene is TRBJ2-5, the V gene TRBV7-2; 9 nucleotides match TRBD1. V trimming: 0 bases; J trimming: 5 bases; junction bases outside the gene matches: 13. Germline V gives CDR1 SGHTA, CDR2 FQGNSA. CDR3 size: 18 residues. CDR3 amino acids: CASSLARTGVRVRETQYF. CDR3 bases: TGTGCCAGCAGCTTAGCGAGGACAGGGGTACGAGTCCGGGAGACCCAGTACTTC.

This clone was seen only a few times. The chain links TRBV11-2 to TRBJ1-2; tentatively, D is TRBD1 (6 bases). Looked up from germline, CDR1 is SGHAT and CDR2 is FQNNGV. CDR3 length: 14 residues. V lost 5 bases, J lost 0 bases, and 10 bases lay in between. The CDR3 loop reads CASSDRPSNYGYTF. The CDR3 nucleotides read TGTGCCAGCAGCGACAGGCCATCTAACTATGGCTACACCTTC.

The V and J genes are TRBV2 and TRBJ2-7, with D uncertain. Per germline, CDR1 SNHLY and CDR2 FYNNEI. V dropped 6 bases and J dropped 0 bases, with 6 bases sitting between them. There are 12 residues in the CDR3. As DNA, the CDR3 is TGTGCCAGCAGCTCGAGCTCCTACGAGCAGTACTTC. Translation: CASSSSSYEQYF.

This chain uses TRBV19 with TRBJ2-1, with D tentatively TRBD2 (6 bases). Trimming left V 5 bases short and J 4 bases short, with 12 bases between. Germline V gene sequence: CDR1 LNHDA, CDR2 SQIVND (reference sequence). The CDR3 spans 14 residues. This CDR3 is CASSYGGIYNEQFF. CDR3 coding DNA: TGTGCCAGTAGTTACGGGGGAATTTACAATGAGCAGTTCTTC.

This chain uses TRBV5-1 with TRBJ2-2; 7 bases align to TRBD1. Germline values: CDR1 SGHRS, CDR2 YFSETQ. The CDR3 runs to 14 residues. The ends lost 7 bases at V and 4 bases at J; junction bases unmatched: 7. The CDR3 coding sequence is TGCGCCAGCTCCGACAGGGTGGGCACCGGGGAGCTGTTTTTT. It is translated as CASSDRVGTGELFF.

The chain employs TRBV6-1 and TRBJ2-7, with D uncertain. V was pared by 6 bases and J by 1 base, with 10 bases between. CDR1 and CDR2 (germline): MNHNS, SASEGT. The CDR3 is 13 residues long. CDR3 region: CASSLTRSYEQYF. The CDR3 bases are TGTGCCAGCAGCCTGACACGATCCTACGAGCAGTACTTC.

This chain uses TRBV9 with TRBJ1-1; perhaps TRBD1 as D (6 bases). V was shortened by 2 bases and J by 6 bases, with 14 bases between the two germline ends. The CDR3 runs 14 residues. Germline V gene data show CDR1 as SGDLS and CDR2 as YYNGEE. CDR3 region: CASSVVGAGAEAFF. The CDR3 coding sequence is TGTGCCAGCAGCGTTGTGGGGGCAGGCGCTGAAGCTTTCTTT.

The CDR3 DNA follows: TGTGCCAGCAGTTACTCGATCCAGGGGCCAGGGTCTTACACCTTC. This translates into CASSYSIQGPGSYTF. This sequence joins TRBV6-5 and TRBJ1-2, with D possibly TRBD1 on 6 matching bases. Trimming removed 0 bases at V and 11 bases at J, with 19 bases between. The germline V gene encodes CDR1 MNHEY and CDR2 SVGAGI. The CDR3 consists of 15 residues.

V usage is TRBV9 and J usage is TRBJ2-5; 9 bases agree with TRBD2. V trimming: 0 bases; J trimming: 1 base; junction bases outside the gene matches: 4. The CDR3 length is 16 residues. Germline CDR1 is SGDLS and CDR2 is YYNGEE. CDR3 protein: CASSVGSGGPQETQYF. The CDR3 DNA sequence: TGTGCCAGCAGCGTAGGGAGCGGGGGGCCCCAAGAGACCCAGTACTTC.

The chain couples TRBV5-4 to TRBJ2-7, with a possible D match to TRBD2 (7 bases). The CDR3 extends over 14 amino acids. Germline CDR1 reads SGHNT; CDR2 reads YYREEE (reference sequence). Trimming left V 5 bases short and J 4 bases short, with 16 bases between. CDR3: CASSLDGGQYEQYF. The CDR3 DNA reads as TGTGCCAGCAGTCTGGACGGGGGGCAGTACGAGCAGTACTTC.